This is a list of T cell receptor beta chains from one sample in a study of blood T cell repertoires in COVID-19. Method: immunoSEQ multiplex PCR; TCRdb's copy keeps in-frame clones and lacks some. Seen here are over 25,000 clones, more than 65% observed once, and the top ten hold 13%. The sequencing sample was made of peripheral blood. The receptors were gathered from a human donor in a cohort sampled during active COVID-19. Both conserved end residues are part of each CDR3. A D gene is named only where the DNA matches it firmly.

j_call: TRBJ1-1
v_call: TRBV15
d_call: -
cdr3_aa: CATSRAPTAAEAFF

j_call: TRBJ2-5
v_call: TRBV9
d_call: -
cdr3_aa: CASSVAGTGETQYF

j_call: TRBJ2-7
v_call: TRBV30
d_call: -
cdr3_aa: CAWSVNSRYEQYF

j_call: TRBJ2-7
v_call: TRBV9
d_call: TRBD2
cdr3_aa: CASSPTSGGKTYEQYF

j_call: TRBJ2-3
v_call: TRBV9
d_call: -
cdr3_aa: CASSVATDTQYF

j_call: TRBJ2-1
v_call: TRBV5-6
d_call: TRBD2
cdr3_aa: CASSLGGGWEQFF

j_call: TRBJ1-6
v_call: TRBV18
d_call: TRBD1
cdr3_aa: CASSPLGQGNSPLHF

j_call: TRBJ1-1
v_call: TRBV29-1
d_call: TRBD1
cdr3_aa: CSARQGMNTEAFF

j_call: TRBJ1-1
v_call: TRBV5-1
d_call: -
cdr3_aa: CASSRRTATEAFF

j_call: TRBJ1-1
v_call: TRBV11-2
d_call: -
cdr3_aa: CASSLDQPGAVEAFF

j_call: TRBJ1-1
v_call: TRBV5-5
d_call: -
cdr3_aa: CASSLAVNTEAFF

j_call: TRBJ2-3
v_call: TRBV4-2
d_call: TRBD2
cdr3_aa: CASSDRLAGGVTDTQYF

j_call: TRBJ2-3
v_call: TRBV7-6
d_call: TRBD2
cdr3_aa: CASSLGSTGTSGGTQYF

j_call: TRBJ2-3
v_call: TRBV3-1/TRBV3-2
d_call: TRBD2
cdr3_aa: CASSPSSGGIADTQYF

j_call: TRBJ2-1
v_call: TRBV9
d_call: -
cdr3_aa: CASSQYNEQFF

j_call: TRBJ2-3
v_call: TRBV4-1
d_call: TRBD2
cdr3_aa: CASSLDAAAGGTDTQYF

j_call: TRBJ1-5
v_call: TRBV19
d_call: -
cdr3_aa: CASRQSNQPQHF

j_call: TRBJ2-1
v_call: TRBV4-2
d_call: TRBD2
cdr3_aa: CASSALGGDYNEQFF

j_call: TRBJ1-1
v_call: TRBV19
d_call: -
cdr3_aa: CAIPSPDMNTEAFF

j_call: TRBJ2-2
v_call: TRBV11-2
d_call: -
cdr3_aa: CASTRRRGGDNTGELFF

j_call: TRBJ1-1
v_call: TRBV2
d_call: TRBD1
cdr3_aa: CASSVTGGISGAFF

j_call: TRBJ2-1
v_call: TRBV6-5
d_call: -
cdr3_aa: CASSPGQSHEQFF

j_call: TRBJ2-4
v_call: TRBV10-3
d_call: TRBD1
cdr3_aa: CAISDRDRGLGNIQYF

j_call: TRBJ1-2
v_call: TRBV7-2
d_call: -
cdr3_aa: CASSLIDRPNYGYTF

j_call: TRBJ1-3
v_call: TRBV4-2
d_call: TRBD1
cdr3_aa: CASSQVGQGENTIYF

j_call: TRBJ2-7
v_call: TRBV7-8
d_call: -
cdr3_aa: CASSLGQGAGISYEQYF

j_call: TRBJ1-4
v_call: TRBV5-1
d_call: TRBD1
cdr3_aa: CASSWSGTGFEEKLFF

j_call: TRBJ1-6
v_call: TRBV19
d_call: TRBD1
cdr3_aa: CASRKGTGLSPLHF

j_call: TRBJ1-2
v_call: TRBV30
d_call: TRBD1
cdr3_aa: CAWRTTGGRYGYTF

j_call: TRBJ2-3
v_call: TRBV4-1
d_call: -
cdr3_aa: CASSLLQGGTDTQYF

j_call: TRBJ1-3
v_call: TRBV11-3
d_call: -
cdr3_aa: CASSFNGNTIYF

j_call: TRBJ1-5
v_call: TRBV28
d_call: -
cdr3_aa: CASSLRGRGDQPQHF

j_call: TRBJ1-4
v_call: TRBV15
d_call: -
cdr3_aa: CATSRVAGEKLFF

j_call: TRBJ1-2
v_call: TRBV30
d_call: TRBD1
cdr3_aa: CAWDRGRGYTF

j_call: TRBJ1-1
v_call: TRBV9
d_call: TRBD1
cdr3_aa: CASSLSGQGHTEAFF

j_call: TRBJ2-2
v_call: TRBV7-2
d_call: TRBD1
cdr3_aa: CASSRGTGFTGELFF

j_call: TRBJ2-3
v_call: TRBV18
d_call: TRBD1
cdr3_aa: CASSFRTGITDTQYF

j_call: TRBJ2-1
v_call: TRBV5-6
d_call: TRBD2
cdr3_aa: CASRVREGLSLQFF

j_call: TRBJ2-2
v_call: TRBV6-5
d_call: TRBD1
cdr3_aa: CASRRDRGLSGELFF

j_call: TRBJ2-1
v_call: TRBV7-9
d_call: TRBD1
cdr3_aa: CASSLGQGANEQFF

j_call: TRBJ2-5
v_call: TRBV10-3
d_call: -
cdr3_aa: CAIGALGETQYF

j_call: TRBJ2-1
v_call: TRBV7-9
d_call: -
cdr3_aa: CASSWRQFGSYNEQFF

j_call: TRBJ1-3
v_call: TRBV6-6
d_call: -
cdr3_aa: CASSPQGLNGNTIYF

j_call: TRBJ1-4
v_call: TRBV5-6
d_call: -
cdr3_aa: CASSLNTAGQNEKLFF

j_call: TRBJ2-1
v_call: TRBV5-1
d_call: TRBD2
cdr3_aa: CASSLGVGLAYEQFF

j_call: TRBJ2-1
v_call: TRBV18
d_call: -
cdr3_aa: CASSPPRQKRNEQFF

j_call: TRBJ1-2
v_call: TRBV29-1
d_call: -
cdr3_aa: CSVVDGGNGYTF